The entry below gives a single T cell receptor beta chain sequence along with its context. Its specificity is not known. TCRdb keeps only in-frame clones here, not all; method: immunoSEQ multiplex PCR. The data hold about 130,000 clones, with 82% observed a single time. The sample originates from a study of cytomegalovirus exposure and HLA in healthy donors. Turning to the study itself: A later analysis reported the roughly 120 validation repertoires used the same platform as the roughly 700 first-cohort repertoires.

The germline gives CDR1 SGHKS, CDR2 YYEKEE (reference sequence). V was trimmed by 1 base and J by 6 bases, leaving 7 bases between them. CDR3 length: 12 residues. Notes on the study in general: In vitro confirmation showed three CMV-associated chains to be CMV antigen specific. Researchers catalogued under 200 TCR beta chains as cytomegalovirus-associated.

The study drew the donors from its roughly 130-subject validation cohort, separate from the roughly 700-subject first cohort. The sample consisted of PBMCs. The TCR was taken from a young man in good health and CMV-seropositive. The chain is built from TRBV5-5 and TRBJ1-2; the D is unclear. CDR3 bases: TGTGCCAGCAGCTTGCAACAAAATGGCTACACCTTC. This codes for CASSLQQNGYTF.